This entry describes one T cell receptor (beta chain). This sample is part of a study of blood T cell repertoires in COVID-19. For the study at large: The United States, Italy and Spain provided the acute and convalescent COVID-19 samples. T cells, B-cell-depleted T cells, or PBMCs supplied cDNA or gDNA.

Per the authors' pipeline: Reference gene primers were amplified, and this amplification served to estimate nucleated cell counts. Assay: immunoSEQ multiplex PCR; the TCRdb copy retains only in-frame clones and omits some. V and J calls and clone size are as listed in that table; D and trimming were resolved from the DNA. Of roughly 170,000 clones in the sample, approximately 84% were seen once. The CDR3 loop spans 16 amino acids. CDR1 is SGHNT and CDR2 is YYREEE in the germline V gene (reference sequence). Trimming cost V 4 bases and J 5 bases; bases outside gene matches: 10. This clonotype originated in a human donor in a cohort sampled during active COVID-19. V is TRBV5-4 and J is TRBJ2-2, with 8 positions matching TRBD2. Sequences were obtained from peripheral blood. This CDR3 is CASSTPGRGATGELFF. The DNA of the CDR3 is TGTGCCAGCAGCACCCCTGGGCGGGGGGCGACCGGGGAGCTGTTTTTT.